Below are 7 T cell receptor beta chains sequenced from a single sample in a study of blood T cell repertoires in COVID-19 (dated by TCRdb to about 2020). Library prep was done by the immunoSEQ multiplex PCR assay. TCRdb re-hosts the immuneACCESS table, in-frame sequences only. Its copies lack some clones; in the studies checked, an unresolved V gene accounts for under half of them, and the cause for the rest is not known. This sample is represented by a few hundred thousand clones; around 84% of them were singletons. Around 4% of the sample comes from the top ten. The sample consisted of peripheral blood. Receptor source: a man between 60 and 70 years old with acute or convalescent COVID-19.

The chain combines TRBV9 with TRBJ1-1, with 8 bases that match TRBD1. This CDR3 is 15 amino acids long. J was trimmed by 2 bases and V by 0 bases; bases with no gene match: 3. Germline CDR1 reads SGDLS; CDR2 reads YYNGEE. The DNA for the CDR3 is TGTGCCAGCAGCGTAGGGGCAGGGGGCAACACTGAAGCTTTCTTT. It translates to CASSVGAGGNTEAFF.

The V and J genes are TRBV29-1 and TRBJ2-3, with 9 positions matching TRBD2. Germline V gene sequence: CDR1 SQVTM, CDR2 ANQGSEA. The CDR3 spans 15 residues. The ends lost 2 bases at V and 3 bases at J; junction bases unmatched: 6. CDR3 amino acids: CSVEPGLAGTDTQYF. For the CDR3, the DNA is TGCAGCGTTGAACCCGGCCTAGCGGGAACAGATACGCAGTATTTT.

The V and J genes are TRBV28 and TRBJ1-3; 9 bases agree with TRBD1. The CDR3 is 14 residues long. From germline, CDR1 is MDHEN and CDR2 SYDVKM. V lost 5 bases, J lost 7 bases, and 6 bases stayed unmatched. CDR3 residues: CASSAQGARNTIYF. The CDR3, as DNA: TGTGCCAGCAGTGCACAGGGGGCGCGGAACACCATATATTTT. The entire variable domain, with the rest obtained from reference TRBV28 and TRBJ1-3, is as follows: DVKVTQSSRYLVKRTGEKVFLECVQDMDHENMFWYRQDPGLGLRLIYFSYDVKMKEKGDIPEGYSVSREKKERFSLILESASTNQTSMYLCASSAQGARNTIYFGEGSWLTVV.

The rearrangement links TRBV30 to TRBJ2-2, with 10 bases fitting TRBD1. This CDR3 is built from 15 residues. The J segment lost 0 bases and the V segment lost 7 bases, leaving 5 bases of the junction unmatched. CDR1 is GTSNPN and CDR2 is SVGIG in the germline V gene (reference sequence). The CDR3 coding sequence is TGTGCCTCGGACAGGGGGGGCGCGAACACCGGGGAGCTGTTTTTT. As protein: CASDRGGANTGELFF.

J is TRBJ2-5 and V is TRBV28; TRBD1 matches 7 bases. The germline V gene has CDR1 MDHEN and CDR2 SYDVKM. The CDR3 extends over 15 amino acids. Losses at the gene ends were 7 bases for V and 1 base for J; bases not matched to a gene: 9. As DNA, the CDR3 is TGTGCCAGCAACTCCCCCTCAGGGGGCCAAGAGACCCAGTACTTC. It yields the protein CASNSPSGGQETQYF.

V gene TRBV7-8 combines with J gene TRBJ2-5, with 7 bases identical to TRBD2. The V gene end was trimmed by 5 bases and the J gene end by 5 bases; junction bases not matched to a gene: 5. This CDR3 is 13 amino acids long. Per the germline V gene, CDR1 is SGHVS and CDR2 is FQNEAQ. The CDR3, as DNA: TGTGCCAGCAGCGGGGGGGGTCGCGAGACCCAGTACTTC. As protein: CASSGGGRETQYF.

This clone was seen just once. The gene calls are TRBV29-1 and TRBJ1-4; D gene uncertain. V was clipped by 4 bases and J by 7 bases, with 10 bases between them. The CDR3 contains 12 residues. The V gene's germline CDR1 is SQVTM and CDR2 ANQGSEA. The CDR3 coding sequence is TGCAGCGTTGTTTTATTCGGTGAAAAACTGTTTTTT. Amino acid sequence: CSVVLFGEKLFF.